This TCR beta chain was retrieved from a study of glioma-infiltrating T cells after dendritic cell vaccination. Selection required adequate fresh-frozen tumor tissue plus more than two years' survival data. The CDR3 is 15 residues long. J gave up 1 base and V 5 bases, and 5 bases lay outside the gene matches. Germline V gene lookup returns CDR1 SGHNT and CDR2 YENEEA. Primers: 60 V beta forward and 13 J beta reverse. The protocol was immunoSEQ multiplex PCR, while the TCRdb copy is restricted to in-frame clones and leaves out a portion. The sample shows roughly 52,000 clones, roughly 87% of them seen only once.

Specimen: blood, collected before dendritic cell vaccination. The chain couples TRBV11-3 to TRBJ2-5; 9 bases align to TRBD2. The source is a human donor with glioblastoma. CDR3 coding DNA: TGTGCCAGCAGCAAAACTAGCGGGCTCCAAGAGACCCAGTACTTC. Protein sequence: CASSKTSGLQETQYF.